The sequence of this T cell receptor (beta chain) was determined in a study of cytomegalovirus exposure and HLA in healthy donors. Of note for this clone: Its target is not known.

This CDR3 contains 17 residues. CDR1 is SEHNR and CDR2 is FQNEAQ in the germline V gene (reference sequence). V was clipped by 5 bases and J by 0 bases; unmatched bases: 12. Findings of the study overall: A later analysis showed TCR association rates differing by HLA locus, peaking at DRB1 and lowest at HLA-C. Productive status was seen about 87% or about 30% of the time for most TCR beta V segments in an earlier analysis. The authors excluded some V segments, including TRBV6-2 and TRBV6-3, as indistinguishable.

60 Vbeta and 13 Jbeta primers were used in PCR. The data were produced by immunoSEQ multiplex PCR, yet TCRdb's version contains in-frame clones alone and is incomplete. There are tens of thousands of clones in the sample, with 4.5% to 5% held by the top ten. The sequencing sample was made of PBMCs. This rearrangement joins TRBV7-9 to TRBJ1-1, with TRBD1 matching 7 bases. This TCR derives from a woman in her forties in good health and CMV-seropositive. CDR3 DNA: TGTGCCAGCAGCCCTATAGGCCCGGGACAGATGAACACTGAAGCTTTCTTT. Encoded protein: CASSPIGPGQMNTEAFF.